This T cell receptor beta chain was recovered during a study of blood T cell repertoires in COVID-19. Study as a whole: T cells, B-cell-depleted T cells, or PBMCs supplied cDNA or gDNA.

This CDR3 contains 20 residues. The germline V gene has CDR1 KGHSH and CDR2 LQKENI. The V gene end was trimmed by 1 base and the J gene end by 1 base; junction bases not matched to a gene: 14. Methods used by the authors: It was from reference gene primer amplification that nucleated cell counts were estimated. Some clones are missing from TCRdb's copy, which holds only in-frame ones; the method was immunoSEQ multiplex PCR. V, J and clone size derive from that table, while D and trimming were established from the DNA sequence. This table holds 270,000 or so clones, over 75% found once. The chain uses TRBV18 and TRBJ2-7, with TRBD2 matching over 12 bases. The sample consisted of peripheral blood. The TCR comes from a human donor in a cohort sampled during active COVID-19. The DNA for the CDR3 is TGTGCCAGCTCACCACTTCCAATCGGACTAGCGGGAAGAATGTCCTACGAGCAGTACTTC. Translating it yields CASSPLPIGLAGRMSYEQYF.